Following are 25 T cell receptor beta chains from one sample sequenced in a study of ipilimumab plus nivolumab after autologous stem cell transplantation (dated by TCRdb to about 2021). The library was built by means of the immunoSEQ multiplex PCR assay. TCRdb limited this immuneACCESS table to in-frame rearrangements with V and J called. A share of clones is missing; checked studies link under half to unresolved V genes, and the rest is unexplained. This sample gives 15,000 to 20,000 clones in total; almost 80% of them show up just once. The top ten constitute 10% of the sample. Sequences were derived from PBMCs, sampled in a trial of ipilimumab plus nivolumab as post-transplant consolidation. These receptors all stem from a male donor with diffuse large B-cell lymphoma.

The V gene is TRBV21-1, the J gene TRBJ1-1. TRBV21-1 is a listed pseudogene. The CDR3 is made up of 14 amino acids. CDR3 sequence reads: CASSSWDGGTEAFF. Written as DNA, the CDR3 is TGTGCCAGCAGCAGCTGGGACGGAGGGACTGAAGCTTTCTTT.

CDR3 loop: CASSEVGPFNEQYF. Written as DNA, the CDR3 is TGTGCCAGCAGTGAGGTCGGACCGTTCAACGAGCAGTACTTC. The chain recombines TRBV6-1 with TRBJ2-7, with D unresolved. CDR1 is MNHNS, CDR2 SASEGT, per germline. The CDR3 is made up of 14 amino acids. V was trimmed by 3 bases and J by 5 bases, leaving 14 bases between them.

This chain uses TRBV27 with TRBJ1-4; no definite D call. Germline V gene lookup returns CDR1 MNHEY and CDR2 SMNVEV (reference sequence). CDR3 size: 15 residues. The germline V and J ends were trimmed by 7 bases and 2 bases, with 14 bases remaining between them. CDR3: CASTLLMGTNEKLFF. The CDR3 region has the DNA TGTGCCAGCACCCTATTAATGGGGACTAATGAAAAACTGTTTTTT. Together with reference TRBV27 and TRBJ1-4, the CDR3 gives the full variable domain: EAQVTQNPRYLITVTGKKLTVTCSQNMNHEYMSWYRQDPGLGLRQIYYSMNVEVTDKGDVPEGYKVSRKEKRNFPLILESPSPNQTSLYFCASTLLMGTNEKLFFGSGTQLSVL.

The chain combines TRBV6-1 with TRBJ1-1; D may be TRBD1 (5 bases). Germline-derived CDR1 and CDR2 are MNHNS and SASEGT. The CDR3 is made up of 13 amino acids. V dropped 4 bases and J dropped 4 bases, with 10 bases sitting between them. The CDR3 loop is CASSVAGSTEAFF. The CDR3 DNA follows: TGTGCCAGCAGTGTAGCAGGGAGCACTGAAGCTTTCTTT.

This clone showed up just once. The J gene is TRBJ1-1, the V gene TRBV9; D remains unclear. With 0 bases removed from V and 0 bases from J, the gap between germline ends came to 15 bases. Per germline, CDR1 SGDLS and CDR2 YYNGEE. The CDR3 contains 17 residues. This chain's CDR3 is CASSVAWADAVNTEAFF. CDR3 bases: TGTGCCAGCAGCGTAGCATGGGCGGACGCTGTGAACACTGAAGCTTTCTTT.

The CDR3 spells CASSSRGWNTEAFF. The CDR3 DNA follows: TGTGCCAGTAGTAGTCGGGGATGGAACACTGAAGCTTTCTTT. The chain links TRBV19 to TRBJ1-1; D is uncertain. There are 14 residues in the CDR3. V was cut by 4 bases and J by 1 base, with 10 bases left in between. Germline lookup yields CDR1 LNHDA and CDR2 SQIVND (reference sequence).

V usage is TRBV7-2 and J usage is TRBJ2-2, with D possibly TRBD1 on 6 matching bases. The CDR3 contains 15 residues. Germline V gene data show CDR1 as SGHTA and CDR2 as FQGNSA. V was cut by 5 bases and J by 2 bases, with 12 bases left in between. CDR3 sequence: CASSLTGFNTGELFF. The CDR3 DNA is TGTGCCAGCAGCCTGACAGGATTTAACACCGGGGAGCTGTTTTTT.

This clone was picked up a small number of times. The genes are TRBV7-2 and TRBJ1-5; TRBD1 might be the D (5 bases). Germline V gene lookup returns CDR1 SGHTA and CDR2 FQGNSA. V was clipped by 5 bases and J by 4 bases, with 9 bases between them. CDR3 size: 13 residues. CDR3 in amino acids: CASSAQGNQPQHF. The CDR3 DNA follows: TGTGCCAGCAGCGCGCAGGGAAATCAGCCCCAGCATTTT.

V is TRBV5-6 and J is TRBJ1-3; D remains ambiguous. The CDR3 sequence is 14 residues long. With 2 bases removed from V and 0 bases from J, the gap between germline ends came to 6 bases. CDR1 SGHDT and CDR2 YYEEEE come from the germline V gene. The DNA of the CDR3 is TGTGCCAGCAGCTTAAAGAGCTCTGGAAACACCATATATTTT. Protein product: CASSLKSSGNTIYF.

V gene TRBV12-5 combines with J gene TRBJ2-3; D perhaps matches TRBD2 (5 bases). This CDR3 comprises 13 residues. With 4 bases removed from V and 6 bases from J, the gap between germline ends came to 11 bases. CDR1 is LGHNT and CDR2 is FRNRAP in the germline V gene. For the CDR3, the DNA is TGTGCTAGTGGTTCCTCTCCGGGGGATACGCAGTATTTT. This sequence encodes CASGSSPGDTQYF.

The chain couples TRBV19 to TRBJ2-3, with D unresolved. The length of the CDR3 is 11 residues. From germline, CDR1 is LNHDA and CDR2 SQIVND (reference sequence). V lost 4 bases and J lost 2, with 1 base in between. Written as DNA, the CDR3 is TGTGCCAGTAGTAACACAGATACGCAGTATTTT. Translating gives CASSNTDTQYF. Looking up the rest from reference TRBV19 and TRBJ2-3 gives the full variable domain: DGGITQSPKYLFRKEGQNVTLSCEQNLNHDAMYWYRQDPGQGLRLIYYSQIVNDFQKGDIAEGYSVSREKKESFPLTVTSAQKNPTAFYLCASSNTDTQYFGPGTRLTVL.

The gene calls are TRBV4-2 and TRBJ2-7; a weak D match, TRBD2 (5 bases). The germline V and J ends were trimmed by 5 bases and 3 bases, with 11 bases remaining between them. Germline V gene lookup returns CDR1 LGHNA and CDR2 YNFKEQ. The CDR3 extends over 13 amino acids. The DNA for the CDR3 is TGTGCCAGCAGCTTGGAGGCAGACTACGAGCAGTACTTC. Protein: CASSLEADYEQYF.

The V call is TRBV9, the J call TRBJ1-1; D possibly corresponds to TRBD1 (6 bases). CDR3 length equals 14 residues. V was shortened by 0 bases and J by 1 base, with 7 bases between the two germline ends. Germline loops: CDR1 SGDLS, CDR2 YYNGEE. CDR3 in amino acids: CASSVGRGNTEAFF. The DNA of the CDR3 is TGTGCCAGCAGCGTAGGCAGGGGGAACACTGAAGCTTTCTTT.

The chain joins TRBV5-4 to TRBJ2-5, with 15 positions matching TRBD2. The V and J ends lost 4 bases and 5 bases, in that order; junction bases with no gene match: 6. The CDR3 runs to 16 residues. Germline values: CDR1 SGHNT, CDR2 YYREEE (reference sequence). CDR3 DNA sequence: TGTGCCAGCAGCACTGGACTAGCGGGGGGGCAGGAGACCCAGTACTTC. It specifies CASSTGLAGGQETQYF. The full variable domain, its missing parts supplied by reference TRBV5-4 and TRBJ2-5, is ETGVTQSPTHLIKTRGQQVTLRCSSQSGHNTVSWYQQALGQGPQFIFQYYREEENGRGNFPPRFSGLQFPNYSSELNVNALELDDSALYLCASSTGLAGGQETQYFGPGTRLLVL.

This clone was counted a single time. The chain combines TRBV4-1 with TRBJ1-2; unclear D gene. CDR1 and CDR2 (germline): MGHRA, YSYEKL. The CDR3 loop spans 15 amino acids. The ends were cut back, 0 bases at V and 6 bases at J, with 14 bases in the middle. The DNA of the CDR3 is TGCGCCAGCAGCCAAGATCGAAGACATCTGGATGGCTACACCTTC. Amino acids: CASSQDRRHLDGYTF.

The CDR3 here is CASSQDGSSSDVDEQFF. The CDR3, as DNA: TGCGCCAGCAGCCAAGATGGGTCTAGCAGTGACGTCGATGAGCAGTTCTTC. The rearrangement joins TRBV4-1 to TRBJ2-1, with D maybe TRBD2 (5 bases). The CDR3 consists of 17 residues. In germline, CDR1 is MGHRA, CDR2 YSYEKL. The V and J ends lost 0 bases and 8 bases respectively, with 20 bases between them.

The chain joins TRBV6-5 to TRBJ2-1; 11 bases align to TRBD2. This CDR3 comprises 15 residues. With 5 bases clipped from V and 6 bases from J, the junction kept 6 bases outside the gene matches. In germline, CDR1 is MNHEY, CDR2 SVGAGI. The CDR3 here is CASSRLAGPGNEQFF. CDR3 coding DNA: TGTGCCAGCAGTCGACTAGCGGGGCCCGGCAATGAGCAGTTCTTC.

This sequence joins TRBV5-1 and TRBJ2-5, with TRBD2 as a possible D gene (7 bases). The CDR3 spans 14 residues. V was pared by 6 bases and J by 4 bases, with 16 bases between. CDR1 and CDR2 (germline): SGHRS, YFSETQ. CDR3 residues: CASTEGGAGETQYF. In DNA form, the CDR3 reads TGCGCCAGCACCGAAGGGGGGGCAGGAGAGACCCAGTACTTC.

The chain employs TRBV5-1 and TRBJ1-3; 10 bases agree with TRBD1. J gave up 2 bases and V 4 bases, and 6 bases lay outside the gene matches. CDR3 length: 16 residues. Germline CDR1 and CDR2: SGHRS and YFSETQ. The CDR3 sequence: CASSPGGTGAGNTIYF. In DNA, the CDR3 is TGCGCCAGCAGCCCGGGAGGGACAGGGGCTGGAAACACCATATATTTT.

V and J are TRBV7-2 and TRBJ2-2, with 7 bases aligning to TRBD2. V lost 5 bases and J lost 1; bases outside the gene matches: 4. This CDR3 has 15 residues. Germline assignment: CDR1 SGHTA and CDR2 FQGNSA. The CDR3 DNA sequence: TGTGCCAGCAGCCAAGGCGGGGGGAACACCGGGGAGCTGTTTTTT. Translating it yields CASSQGGGNTGELFF.

This clone was seen a single time. The rearrangement joins TRBV7-8 to TRBJ1-3, with D perhaps matching TRBD1 (6 bases). V was shortened by 6 bases and J by 0 bases, with 12 bases between the two germline ends. This CDR3 comprises 15 residues. Germline V CDR1 and CDR2: SGHVS, FQNEAQ. This chain's CDR3 is CASRADRNSGNTIYF. CDR3 nucleotide sequence: TGTGCCAGCAGGGCGGACAGAAACTCTGGAAACACCATATATTTT.

This clone has only one observation. The rearrangement links TRBV5-6 to TRBJ1-2; D uncertain. CDR1 and CDR2 from the germline V gene are SGHDT and YYEEEE. The CDR3 consists of 12 residues. Trimming left V 4 bases short and J 5 bases short, with 9 bases between. The CDR3 reads CASSLDGYGYTF. The CDR3 DNA sequence: TGTGCCAGCAGCCTCGATGGGTATGGCTACACCTTC.

V and J are TRBV18 and TRBJ1-6; TRBD1 matches 7 bases. The CDR3 consists of 16 residues. The ends lost 4 bases at V and 7 bases at J; junction bases unmatched: 10. Germline values: CDR1 KGHSH, CDR2 LQKENI. The CDR3: CASSRVGTQGNSPLHF. The CDR3 DNA sequence: TGTGCCAGCTCACGAGTCGGTACACAGGGGAATTCACCCCTCCACTTT.

This rearrangement joins TRBV23-1 to TRBJ2-7; tentative D call: TRBD1 (6 bases). TRBV23-1 is labeled an ORF, and its function is uncertain. With 10 bases removed from V and 3 bases from J, the gap between germline ends came to 19 bases. The CDR3 has 14 residues. The chain's CDR3 is CAMVDRRSFYEQYF. CDR3 nucleotides: TGCGCCATGGTAGACAGGCGGAGTTTCTACGAGCAGTACTTC.

This clone was counted between two and nine times. The gene calls are TRBV4-1 and TRBJ2-3; the match to TRBD1 covers 10 bases. This CDR3 contains 14 residues. Germline CDR1 reads MGHRA; CDR2 reads YSYEKL. J was trimmed by 4 bases and V by 3 bases; bases with no gene match: 1. For the CDR3, the DNA is TGCGCCAGCAGCCAGGGACAGGGGCCAGATACGCAGTATTTT. Amino acids: CASSQGQGPDTQYF.